This T cell receptor (beta chain) is from a study of shared clonotypes between healthy human individuals (dated by TCRdb to 2018 to 2021). The study in broad terms: Three men and a couple of women, aged 18 to 49 years, made up the cohort. Libraries were prepared and TCR repertoires were sequenced by different laboratories using diverse techniques, in order to increase sequencing depth and limit assay-specific biases. To estimate repertoire size and how much clonotype sharing occurs between individuals, the study deeply sequenced the blood TCR repertoires of a handful of healthy adults. Leukapheresis yielded between about 0.8 and 9.5 billion PBMCs per donor.

CDR1 and CDR2 are drawn from the germline V gene (reference sequence): MNHEY, SMNVEV. Inclusive of the bounding cysteine and phenylalanine, the CDR3 is 15 residues long. The DNA shown is the 45-base CDR3, in frame from base 1. Relative to germline, V is missing 5 bases and J is missing 3 bases, with 7 bases of the junction outside any gene match. A word on this clone: Its recognized antigen is unknown. The input lacks base qualities; no much larger clone sits a single base away.

Results the study describes overall, beyond this receptor: Sampling was limited to blood, and TCR repertoires in tissue likely differ from TCR repertoires in blood. Pairwise subsampling led to the expectation that sequencing depth would affect the degree of clonotype sharing among donors. The small number of donors limited the genetic and exposure-history diversity represented.

The donors were healthy, HIV-negative adults who had no recently reported acute infections or vaccinations. All donors were Caucasian adults living in Nashville, Tennessee, USA. For unsorted samples, some 90 million PBMCs were counted, and genomic DNA was extracted using the QIAamp DNA Blood Mini kit. After blood collection by leukapheresis, PBMCs were isolated using Ficoll-Histopaque density gradient centrifugation and then cryopreserved in the vapor phase of liquid nitrogen. Using the deep immunoSEQ assay, TCR CDR3 regions were amplified from genomic DNA by multiplex PCR. Extracted genomic DNA from each cell subset was spread evenly across all wells of several immunoSEQ 96-well plates, with each plate serving as a replicate. For unsorted PBMC, each replicate PCR was loaded with approximately 320 ng genomic DNA, equivalent to roughly 33,000 T cell genomes. Ten immunoSEQ deep assay plates were used to sequence the unsorted PBMC genomic DNA. The purified libraries were quantified using a Qubit 3.0 fluorometer, sized with a Bioanalyzer 2100, and then quantified again using the KAPA Library Quantification kit. Each immunoSEQ 96-well plate was sequenced on its own single-read 150-cycle Illumina NextSeq 550 flow cell. As for how the authors treated the data: The immunoSEQ output contained only junctional sequences without quality scores, so filtering could not match that applied to full-length reads. Sequences were annotated with PyIR, a Python wrapper for IgBLAST v1.9, using IMGT germline references to assign V/J genes and CDR3. Reads were filtered out if the reads had weak V/J assignments (E-value above 1e-6), no CDR3, stop codons, out-of-frame junctions, or ambiguous translated residues. A V3J clonotype was defined by an identical inferred V gene, J gene, and CDR3 amino acid sequence. The percentage overlap between two repertoires was calculated by dividing the number of shared unique clonotypes by the size of the smaller repertoire. Three approaches were used to assess repertoire richness: RTK rarefaction, the Chao1 estimator, and Recon v2.1 estimates of unobserved clonotypes. Sourced from immuneACCESS, this table was stored by TCRdb with only in-frame sequences that have V and J called. A share of the clones is absent; for the studies checked, an unresolved V gene accounts for under half, and the remainder has no known explanation. The D gene and trimming were derived from the DNA, and the V and J assignments and clone size from that table. The sample profile shows 550,000 to 600,000 clones; roughly 79% of them were found once. About 12% of the sample lies in the top ten.

The chain is assembled from TRBV27 and TRBJ2-3; 8 middle bases align to TRBD2. The material sequenced was PBMCs. This TCR was recovered from a middle-aged woman in good health. Some clones in this sample may be carry-over from other donors' samples. The CDR3 reads CASSPLSGITDTQYF. The sequence in DNA is TGTGCCAGCAGTCCTCTTAGCGGGATTACAGATACGCAGTATTTT.